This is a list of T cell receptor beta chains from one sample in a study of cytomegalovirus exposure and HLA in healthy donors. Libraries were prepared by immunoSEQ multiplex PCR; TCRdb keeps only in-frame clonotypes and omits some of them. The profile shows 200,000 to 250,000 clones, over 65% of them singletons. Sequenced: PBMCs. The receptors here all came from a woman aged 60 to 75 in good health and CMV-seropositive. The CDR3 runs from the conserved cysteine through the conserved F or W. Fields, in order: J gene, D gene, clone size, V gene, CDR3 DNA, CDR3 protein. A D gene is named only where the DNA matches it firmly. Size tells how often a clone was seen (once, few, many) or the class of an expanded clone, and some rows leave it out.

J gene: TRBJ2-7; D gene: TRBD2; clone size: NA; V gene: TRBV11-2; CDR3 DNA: TGTGCCAGCAGCCCACGCGCGGGACTAGCGGACCACGAGCAGTACTTC; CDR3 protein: CASSPRAGLADHEQYF
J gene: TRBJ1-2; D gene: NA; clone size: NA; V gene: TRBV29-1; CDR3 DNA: TGCAGCGTTTGGACACCAAACTATGGCTACACCTTC; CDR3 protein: CSVWTPNYGYTF
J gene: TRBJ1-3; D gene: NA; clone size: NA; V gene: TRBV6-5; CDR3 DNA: TGTGCCAGCAGTTACTCGATCTTGGGAGCCCGAAACACCATATATTTT; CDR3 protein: CASSYSILGARNTIYF
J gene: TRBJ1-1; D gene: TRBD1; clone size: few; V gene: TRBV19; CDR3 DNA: TGTGCCAGTAACCCCATGGACAGGGAGAACACTGAAGCTTTCTTT; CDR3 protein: CASNPMDRENTEAFF
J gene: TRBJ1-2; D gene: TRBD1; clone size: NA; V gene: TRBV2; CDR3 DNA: TGTGCCAGCAGTGAAGAAGGACGTAAAGGGGGCCACTATGGCTACACCTTC; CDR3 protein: CASSEEGRKGGHYGYTF
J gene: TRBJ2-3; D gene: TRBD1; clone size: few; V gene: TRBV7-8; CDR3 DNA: TGTGCCAGCAGCTCCATGCGGGACAGGGGGAGAGATACGCAGTATTTT; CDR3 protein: CASSSMRDRGRDTQYF
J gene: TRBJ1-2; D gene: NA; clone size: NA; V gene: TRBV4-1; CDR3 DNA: TGCGCCAGCAGCCAAGATCTGTTCTCTAACTATGGCTACACCTTC; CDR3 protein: CASSQDLFSNYGYTF
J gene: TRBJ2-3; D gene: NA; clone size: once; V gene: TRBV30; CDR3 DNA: TGTGCCTGGAGCCGGGGAGATACGCAGTATTTT; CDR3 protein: CAWSRGDTQYF
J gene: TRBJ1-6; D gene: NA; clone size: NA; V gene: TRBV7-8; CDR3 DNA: TGTGCCAGCAGCTTACAGGGGCCCGATCGGTCACCCCTCCACTTT; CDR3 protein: CASSLQGPDRSPLHF
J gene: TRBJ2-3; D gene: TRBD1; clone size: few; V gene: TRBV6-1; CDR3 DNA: TGTGCCAGCAACCCCGGACAGGGGCTTACAGATACGCAGTATTTT; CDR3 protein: CASNPGQGLTDTQYF
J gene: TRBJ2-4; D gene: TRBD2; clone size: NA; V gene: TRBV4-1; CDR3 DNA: TGCGCCACTTCTAGCGGGGGCGGGCTAGCCAAAAACATTCAGTACTTC; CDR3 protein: CATSSGGGLAKNIQYF
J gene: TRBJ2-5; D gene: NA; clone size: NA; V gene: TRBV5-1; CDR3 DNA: TGCGCCAGCAGCCCGGGGGGGACAGGGCAAGAGACCCAGTACTTC; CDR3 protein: CASSPGGTGQETQYF
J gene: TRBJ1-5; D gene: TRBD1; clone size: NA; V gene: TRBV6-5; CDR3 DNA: TGTGCCAGCAGTGTCCAGGGGGCGGATCAGCCCCAGCATTTT; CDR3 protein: CASSVQGADQPQHF
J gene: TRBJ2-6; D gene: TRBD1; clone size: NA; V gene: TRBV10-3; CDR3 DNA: TGTGCCATCAGTGAGTCGTTGGACAGGGGGTCTGGGGCCAACGTCCTGACTTTC; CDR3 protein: CAISESLDRGSGANVLTF
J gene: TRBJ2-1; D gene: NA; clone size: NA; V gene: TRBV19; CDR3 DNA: TGTGCCAGTAGTATTTCGTGGGGGCAGAATGAGCAGTTCTTC; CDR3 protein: CASSISWGQNEQFF
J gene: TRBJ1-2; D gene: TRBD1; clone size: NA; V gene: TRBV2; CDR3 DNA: TGTGCCAGCAACCCACAGGGGGCTCGAAACTATGGCTACACCTTC; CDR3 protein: CASNPQGARNYGYTF
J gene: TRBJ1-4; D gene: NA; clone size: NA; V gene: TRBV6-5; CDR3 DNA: TGTGCCAGCAGTTACAAGTGGTCGGATGAAAAACTGTTTTTT; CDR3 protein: CASSYKWSDEKLFF
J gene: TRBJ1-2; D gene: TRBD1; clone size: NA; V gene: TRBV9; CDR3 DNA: TGTGCCAGCAGCGTAGGGGGAGGGGGACAGGGCCTCGGCTACACCTTC; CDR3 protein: CASSVGGGGQGLGYTF
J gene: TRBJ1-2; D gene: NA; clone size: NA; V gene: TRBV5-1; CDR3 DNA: TGCGCCAGCAGCTTCGCAGGGCCCAACTATGGCTACACCTTC; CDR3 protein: CASSFAGPNYGYTF
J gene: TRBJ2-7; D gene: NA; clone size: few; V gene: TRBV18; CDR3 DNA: TGTGCCAGCTCACCACACAGGGTTTTGGACGAGCAGTACTTC; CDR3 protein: CASSPHRVLDEQYF
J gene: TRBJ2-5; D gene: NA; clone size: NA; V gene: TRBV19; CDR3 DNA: TGTGCCAGTAGTTATACAGGGCTCCTTCAAGAGACCCAGTACTTC; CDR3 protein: CASSYTGLLQETQYF
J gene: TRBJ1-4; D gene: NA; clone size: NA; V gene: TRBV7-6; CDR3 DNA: TGTGCCAGCAGCCTGAATGAAAAACTGTTTTTT; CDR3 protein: CASSLNEKLFF
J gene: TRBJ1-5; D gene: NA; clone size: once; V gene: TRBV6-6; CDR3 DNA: TGTGCCAGCAGTGCAGGGCGGCAGCCCCAGCATTTT; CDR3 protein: CASSAGRQPQHF
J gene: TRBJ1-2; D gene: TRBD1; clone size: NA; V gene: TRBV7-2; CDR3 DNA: TGTGCCAGCAGCCCTAGGGCCGGGACAGCTGATACTAACTATGGCTACACCTTC; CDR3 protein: CASSPRAGTADTNYGYTF
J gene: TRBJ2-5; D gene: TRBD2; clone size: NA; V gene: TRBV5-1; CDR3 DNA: TGCGCCAGCAGCAGATCTAGCGGGGGGGCCGGGGAGACCCAGTACTTC; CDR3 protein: CASSRSSGGAGETQYF
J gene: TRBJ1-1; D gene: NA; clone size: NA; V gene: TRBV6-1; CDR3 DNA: TGTGCCAGCAGTGAATCCCCGGACAGGAACACTGAAGCTTTCTTT; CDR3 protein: CASSESPDRNTEAFF
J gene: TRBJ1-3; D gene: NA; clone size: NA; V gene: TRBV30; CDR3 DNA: TGCGCCTGGAGCGCGGGGGGGAGTGGAAACACCATATATTTT; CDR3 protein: CAWSAGGSGNTIYF
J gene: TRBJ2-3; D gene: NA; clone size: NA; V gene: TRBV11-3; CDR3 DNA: TGTGCCAGCACCTGGGGCGGGGGCCGGGGGGATACGCAGTATTTT; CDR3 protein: CASTWGGGRGDTQYF
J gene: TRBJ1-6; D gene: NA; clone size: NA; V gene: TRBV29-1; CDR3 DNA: TGCAGCGTCCAGGCGAGGGATAATTCACCCCTCCACTTT; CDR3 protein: CSVQARDNSPLHF
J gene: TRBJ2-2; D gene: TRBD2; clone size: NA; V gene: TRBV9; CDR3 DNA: TGTGCCAGCAGCGTAGGTAGCCTAGCGGGAGTGATAGCCGGGGAGCTGTTTTTT; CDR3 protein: CASSVGSLAGVIAGELFF
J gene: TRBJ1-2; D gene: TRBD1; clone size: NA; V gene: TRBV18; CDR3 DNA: TGTGCCAGCTCAGCGGACAGGGATGCCTATGGCTACACCTTC; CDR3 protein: CASSADRDAYGYTF
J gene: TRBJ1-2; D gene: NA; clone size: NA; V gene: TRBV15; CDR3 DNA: TGTGCCACCAGCAGAGATTTTGGCGGCTATGGCTACACCTTC; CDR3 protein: CATSRDFGGYGYTF
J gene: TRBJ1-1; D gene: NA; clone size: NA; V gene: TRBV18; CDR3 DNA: TGTGCCAGCTCACCACCAGGGACTCCTAAGGGGGAAGCTTTCTTT; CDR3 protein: CASSPPGTPKGEAFF
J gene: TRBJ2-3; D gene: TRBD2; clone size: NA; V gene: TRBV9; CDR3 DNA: TGTGCCAGCAGCGTAGTTAGCGGGGGGGCGGGAGATACGCAGTATTTT; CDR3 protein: CASSVVSGGAGDTQYF
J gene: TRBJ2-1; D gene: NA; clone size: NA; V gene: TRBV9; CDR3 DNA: TGTGCCAGCAGCGTAGTAGAGGGGGGGGATGAGCAGTTCTTC; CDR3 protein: CASSVVEGGDEQFF
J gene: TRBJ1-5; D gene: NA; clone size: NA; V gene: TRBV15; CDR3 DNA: TGTGCCACCAGCAGAGATAATCAGGGATGGGGCAATCAGCCCCAGCATTTT; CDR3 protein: CATSRDNQGWGNQPQHF
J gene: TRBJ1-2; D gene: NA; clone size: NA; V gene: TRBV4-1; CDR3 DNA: TGCGCCAGCAGCCACCCCCTGGGCAGGGCAGGGGGCTACACCTTC; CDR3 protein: CASSHPLGRAGGYTF
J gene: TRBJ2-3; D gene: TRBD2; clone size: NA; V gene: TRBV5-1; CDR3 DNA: TGCGCCAGCAGCTTGGAGAGGACTAGCGACACAGATACGCAGTATTTT; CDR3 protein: CASSLERTSDTDTQYF
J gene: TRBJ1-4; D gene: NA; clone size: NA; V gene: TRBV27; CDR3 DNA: TGTGCCAGCAGGCTCAGTCTTAATGAAAAACTGTTTTTT; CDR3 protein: CASRLSLNEKLFF
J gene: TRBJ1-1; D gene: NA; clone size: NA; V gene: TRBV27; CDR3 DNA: TGTGCCAGCAGTTTATCCCAGGGTACTGAAGCTTTCTTT; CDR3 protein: CASSLSQGTEAFF